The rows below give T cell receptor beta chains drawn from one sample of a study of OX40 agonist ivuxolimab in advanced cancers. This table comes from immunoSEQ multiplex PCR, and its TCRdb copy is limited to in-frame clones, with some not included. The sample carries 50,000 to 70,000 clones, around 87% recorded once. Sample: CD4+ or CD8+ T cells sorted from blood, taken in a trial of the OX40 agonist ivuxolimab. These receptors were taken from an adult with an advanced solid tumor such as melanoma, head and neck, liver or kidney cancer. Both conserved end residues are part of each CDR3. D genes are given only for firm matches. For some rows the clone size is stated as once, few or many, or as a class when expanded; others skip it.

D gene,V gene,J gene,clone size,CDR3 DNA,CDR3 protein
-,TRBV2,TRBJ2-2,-,TGTGCCAGCAGTGAAGGACCCACCGGGGAGCTGTTTTTT,CASSEGPTGELFF
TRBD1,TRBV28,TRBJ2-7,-,TGTGCCAGCAGTCCTCAGACGGCACAGGGGGCGGGGGAGCAGTACTTC,CASSPQTAQGAGEQYF
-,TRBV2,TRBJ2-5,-,TGTGCCAGCAGTGGAATGGGGAGCCAAGAGACCCAGTACTTC,CASSGMGSQETQYF
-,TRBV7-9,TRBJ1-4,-,TGTGCCAGCAGCTTTGGGGACGGAGGACTGTTTTTT,CASSFGDGGLFF
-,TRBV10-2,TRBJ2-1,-,TGCGCCAGCAGTGAGGACCGGAGAACAAATGAGCAGTTCTTC,CASSEDRRTNEQFF
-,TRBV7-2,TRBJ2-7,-,TGTGCCAGCAGCTTAGTGAGTACTAGGGGCGAGCAGTACTTC,CASSLVSTRGEQYF
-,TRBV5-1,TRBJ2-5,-,TGCGCCAGCAGCGTGGACACCCAAGAGACCCAGTACTTC,CASSVDTQETQYF
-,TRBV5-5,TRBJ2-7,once,TGTGCCAGCAGCTTGGCCCTATACTCCTACGAGCAGTACTTC,CASSLALYSYEQYF
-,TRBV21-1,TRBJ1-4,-,TGTGCCAGCAGCCCCGACAGTCGAATACTGTTTTTT,CASSPDSRILFF
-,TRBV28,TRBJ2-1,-,TGTGCCAGCCGTGATGGGAGAAGGTCCTACAATGAGCAGTTCTTC,CASRDGRRSYNEQFF
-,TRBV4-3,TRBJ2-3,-,TGCGCCAGCAGCCAAGTTTTAGCGGAGCGCACAGATACGCAGTATTTT,CASSQVLAERTDTQYF
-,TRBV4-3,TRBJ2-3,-,TGCGCCAGCAGCCAAGATACCCCATACCGGTGGCAGAGCACAGATACGCAGTATTTT,CASSQDTPYRWQSTDTQYF
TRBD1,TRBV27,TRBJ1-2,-,TGTGCCAGCAGTTTTGACAGGGGCTATGGCTACACCTTC,CASSFDRGYGYTF
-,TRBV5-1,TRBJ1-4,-,TGCGCCACCCACCTCGGGGGGGGCACAAATGAAAAACTGTTTTTT,CATHLGGGTNEKLFF
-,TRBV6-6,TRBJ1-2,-,TGTGCCAGCAGTTACTCTCAGCGGTTAGCTAACTATGGCTACACCTTC,CASSYSQRLANYGYTF
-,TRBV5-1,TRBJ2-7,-,TGCGCCAGCAGAAAAGGTCTTGACGGGGGCTACGAGCAGTACTTC,CASRKGLDGGYEQYF
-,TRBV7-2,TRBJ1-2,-,TGTGCCAGCACCAATGCGGGGCCCTATGGCTACACCTTC,CASTNAGPYGYTF
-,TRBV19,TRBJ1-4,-,TGTGCCAGTAGTATGATGGTCGGAGAAAAACTGTTTTTT,CASSMMVGEKLFF
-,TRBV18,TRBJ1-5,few,TGTGCCAGCTCAAGGGATTATAGCAATCAGCCCCAGCATTTT,CASSRDYSNQPQHF
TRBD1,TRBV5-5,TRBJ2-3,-,TGTGCCAGCAGCATAGGACAGGGAACAGATACGCAGTATTTT,CASSIGQGTDTQYF
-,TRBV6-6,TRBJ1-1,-,TGTGCCAGCAGTTACAGGGCAGGGTACACTGAAGCTTTCTTT,CASSYRAGYTEAFF
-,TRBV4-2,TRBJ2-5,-,TGTGCCAGCAGCCCGCGGAACGCTGGGAGAGAGACCCAGTACTTC,CASSPRNAGRETQYF
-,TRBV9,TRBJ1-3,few,TGTGCCAGCAGCCGCTCGACAGGTGGAAACACCATATATTTT,CASSRSTGGNTIYF
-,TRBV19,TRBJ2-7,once,TGTGCCAGTGCGAGCGGCCTTTTCTCCTACGAGCAGTACTTC,CASASGLFSYEQYF
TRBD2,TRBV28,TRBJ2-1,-,TGTGCCAGCAGTTTAGGGGGCGGGACTAGCGGATACAATGAGCAGTTCTTC,CASSLGGGTSGYNEQFF
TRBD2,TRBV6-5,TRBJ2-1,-,TGTGCCAGCAGTTTAACACTAGCGGGTTATAATGAGCAGTTCTTC,CASSLTLAGYNEQFF
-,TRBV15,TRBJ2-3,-,TGTGCCACCAGCAGTTGGGGAGATACGCAGTATTTT,CATSSWGDTQYF
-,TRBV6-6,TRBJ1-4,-,TGTGCCAGCAGTCCTATTGGGGGGGCTACTAGGGAAAAACTGTTTTTT,CASSPIGGATREKLFF
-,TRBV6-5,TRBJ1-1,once,TGTGCCAGCAGTAGGGACGGGGCGAGGGACACTGAAGCTTTCTTT,CASSRDGARDTEAFF
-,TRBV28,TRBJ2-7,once,TGTGCCAGCAGTTTACGGGGTACCTACGAGCAGTACTTC,CASSLRGTYEQYF
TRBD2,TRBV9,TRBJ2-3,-,TGTGCCAGCAGCGGACCGCGACTAGCGGGAGTAGAAGATACGCAGTATTTT,CASSGPRLAGVEDTQYF
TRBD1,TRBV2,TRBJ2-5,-,TGTGCCAGCAGGGTCGGACAGGGGACCCCAGAGACCCAGTACTTC,CASRVGQGTPETQYF
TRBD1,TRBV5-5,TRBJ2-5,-,TGTGCCAGCATCCCGAACAGGGGGATGGAGACCCAGTACTTC,CASIPNRGMETQYF
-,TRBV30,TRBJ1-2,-,TGTGCCTGGAGTGTAGGGGGGGGCTACACCTTC,CAWSVGGGYTF
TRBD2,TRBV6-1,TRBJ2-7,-,TGTGCCAGCCCCGGGACTAGCGTCTACGAGCAGTACTTC,CASPGTSVYEQYF
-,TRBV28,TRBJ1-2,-,TGTGCCAGCAGTTTAGCGGCGGATGGCTACACCTTC,CASSLAADGYTF
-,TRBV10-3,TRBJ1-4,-,TGTGCCATCAGACCGGGACGGGATAATGAAAAACTGTTTTTT,CAIRPGRDNEKLFF
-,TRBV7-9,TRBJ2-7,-,TGTGCCAGCAGCCCTGGGCAGACCTACGAGCAGTACTTC,CASSPGQTYEQYF
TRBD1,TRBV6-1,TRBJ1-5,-,TGTGCCAGCAACGGACAGGCAAATAGCAATCAGCCCCAGCATTTT,CASNGQANSNQPQHF
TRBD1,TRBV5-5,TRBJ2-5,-,TGTGCCAGCAGCTTGACCCCTAACAGGGGAGAGACCCAGTACTTC,CASSLTPNRGETQYF
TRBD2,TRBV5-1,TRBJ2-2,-,TGCGCCAGCAGGGCCCCGGGACTAGCCACCGGGGAGCTGTTTTTT,CASRAPGLATGELFF
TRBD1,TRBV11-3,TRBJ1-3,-,TGTGCCAGCAGCTTAGATCAAGGAGGGACAGGAGCTGGAAACACCATATATTTT,CASSLDQGGTGAGNTIYF